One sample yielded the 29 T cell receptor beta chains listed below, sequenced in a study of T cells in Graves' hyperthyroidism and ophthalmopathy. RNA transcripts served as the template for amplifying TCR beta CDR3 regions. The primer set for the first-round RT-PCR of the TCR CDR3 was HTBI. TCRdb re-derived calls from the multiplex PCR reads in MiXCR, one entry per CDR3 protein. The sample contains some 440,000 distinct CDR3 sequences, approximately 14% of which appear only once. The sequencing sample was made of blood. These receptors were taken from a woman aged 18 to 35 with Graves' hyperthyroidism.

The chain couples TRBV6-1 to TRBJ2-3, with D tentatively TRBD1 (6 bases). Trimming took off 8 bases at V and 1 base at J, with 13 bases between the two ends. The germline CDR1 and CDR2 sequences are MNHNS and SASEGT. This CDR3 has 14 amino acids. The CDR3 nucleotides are TGTGCCAGCGGTAGGGGGAGCGGCACAGATACGCAGTATTTT. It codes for CASGRGSGTDTQYF.

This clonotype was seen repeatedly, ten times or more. The CDR3 DNA is TGTGCCAGCAGCGGGGGGGACAGGGGTTACGAGCAGTACTTC. This encodes CASSGGDRGYEQYF. The chain carries TRBV7-2 and TRBJ2-7, with TRBD1 identical over 10 bases. Germline V lookup: CDR1 SGHTA, CDR2 FQGNSA. Losses at the gene ends were 5 bases for V and 4 bases for J; bases not matched to a gene: 5. This CDR3 spans 14 amino acids.

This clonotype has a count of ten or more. The CDR3 protein is CASRGRGLAGEETQYF. CDR3 DNA: TGTGCCAGCAGGGGTAGGGGACTAGCGGGAGAAGAGACCCAGTACTTC. This sequence joins TRBV2 and TRBJ2-5; the match to TRBD2 covers 14 bases. CDR1 is SNHLY, CDR2 FYNNEI, per germline. Losses at the gene ends were 6 bases for V and 3 bases for J; bases not matched to a gene: 6. The CDR3 has 16 amino acids.

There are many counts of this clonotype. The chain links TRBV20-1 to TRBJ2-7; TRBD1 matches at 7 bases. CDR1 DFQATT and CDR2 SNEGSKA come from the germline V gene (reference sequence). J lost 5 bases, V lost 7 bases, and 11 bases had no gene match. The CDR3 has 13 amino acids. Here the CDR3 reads CSVSDRWADEQYF. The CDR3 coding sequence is TGCAGTGTCTCGGACAGGTGGGCGGACGAGCAGTACTTC.

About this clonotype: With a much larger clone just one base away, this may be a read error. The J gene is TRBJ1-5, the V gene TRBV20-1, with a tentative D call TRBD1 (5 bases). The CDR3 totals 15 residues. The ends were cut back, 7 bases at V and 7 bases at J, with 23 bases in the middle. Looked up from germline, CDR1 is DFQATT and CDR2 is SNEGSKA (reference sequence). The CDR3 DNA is TGCAGTGGCGTCGTCGCAGGGTCGGTTCACCAGCCCCAGCATTTT. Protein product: CSGVVAGSVHQPQHF.

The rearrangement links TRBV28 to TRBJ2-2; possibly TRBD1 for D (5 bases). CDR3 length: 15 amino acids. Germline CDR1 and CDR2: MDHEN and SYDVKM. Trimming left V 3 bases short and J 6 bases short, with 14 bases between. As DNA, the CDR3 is TGTGCCAGCAGTTTGTTCCAGGGAAGGTCCGGGGAGCTGTTTTTT. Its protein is CASSLFQGRSGELFF.

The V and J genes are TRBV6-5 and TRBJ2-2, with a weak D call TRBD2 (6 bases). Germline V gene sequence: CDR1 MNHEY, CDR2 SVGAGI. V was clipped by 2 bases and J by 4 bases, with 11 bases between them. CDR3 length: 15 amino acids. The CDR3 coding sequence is TGTGCCAGCAGTTACGACGGGAGTGGCACCGGGGAGCTGTTTTTT. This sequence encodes CASSYDGSGTGELFF.

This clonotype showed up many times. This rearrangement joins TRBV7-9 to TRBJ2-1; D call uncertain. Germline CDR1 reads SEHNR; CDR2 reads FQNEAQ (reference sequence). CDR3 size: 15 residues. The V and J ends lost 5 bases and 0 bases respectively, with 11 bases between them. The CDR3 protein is CASSLTASSYNEQFF. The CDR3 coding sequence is TGTGCCAGCAGCCTAACTGCCAGCTCCTACAATGAGCAGTTCTTC.

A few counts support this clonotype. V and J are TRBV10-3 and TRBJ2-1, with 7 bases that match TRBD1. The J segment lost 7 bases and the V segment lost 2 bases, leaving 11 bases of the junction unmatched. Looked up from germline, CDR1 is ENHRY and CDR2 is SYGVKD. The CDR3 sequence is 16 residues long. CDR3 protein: CAISEETGQFWNEQFF. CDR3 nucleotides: TGTGCCATCAGTGAGGAGACAGGGCAATTTTGGAATGAGCAGTTCTTC.

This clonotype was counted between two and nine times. In nucleotides, the CDR3 is TGTGCCACCAGTGATTCCGGGACGGGTAATTCACCCCTCCACTTT. This gives the protein CATSDSGTGNSPLHF. V gene TRBV24-1 combines with J gene TRBJ1-6; possibly TRBD1 for D (5 bases). The CDR3 contains 15 residues. Germline assignment: CDR1 KGHDR and CDR2 SFDVKD. With 2 bases removed from V and 6 bases from J, the gap between germline ends came to 10 bases.

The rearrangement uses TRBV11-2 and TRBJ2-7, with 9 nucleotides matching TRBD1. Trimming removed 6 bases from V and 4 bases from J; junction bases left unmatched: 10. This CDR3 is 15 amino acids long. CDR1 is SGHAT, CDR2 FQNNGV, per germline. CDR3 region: CASSRGSGQGYEQYF. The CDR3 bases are TGTGCCAGCAGTAGGGGGTCGGGACAGGGTTACGAGCAGTACTTC.

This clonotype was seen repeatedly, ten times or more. The CDR3 loop reads CASSMGGRADTQYF. Here the CDR3 DNA reads TGTGCCAGCAGCATGGGGGGCAGGGCAGATACGCAGTATTTT. The chain has TRBV11-3 and TRBJ2-3; D could derive from TRBD1 or TRBD2 (6 bases each). The CDR3 runs to 14 residues. Trimming removed 5 bases at V and 4 bases at J, with 13 bases between. Germline-derived CDR1 and CDR2 are SGHNT and YENEEA. Full variable domain (remainder filled in from reference TRBV11-3 and TRBJ2-3): EAGVVQSPRYKIIEKKQPVAFWCNPISGHNTLYWYLQNLGQGPELLIRYENEEAVDDSQLPKDRFSAERLKGVDSTLKIQPAELGDSAVYLCASSMGGRADTQYFGPGTRLTVL.

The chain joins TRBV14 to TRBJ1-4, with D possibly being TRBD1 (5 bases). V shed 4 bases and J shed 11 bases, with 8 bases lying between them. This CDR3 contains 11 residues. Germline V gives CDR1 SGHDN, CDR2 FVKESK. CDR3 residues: CASSPGRKLFF. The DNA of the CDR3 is TGTGCCAGCAGCCCGGGGCGGAAACTGTTTTTT.

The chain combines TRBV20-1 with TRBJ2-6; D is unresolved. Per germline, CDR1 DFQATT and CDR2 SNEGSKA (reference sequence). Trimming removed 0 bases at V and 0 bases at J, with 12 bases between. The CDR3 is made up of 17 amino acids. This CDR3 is CSARERATGSGANVLTF. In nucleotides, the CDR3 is TGCAGTGCTAGAGAGAGAGCCACGGGCTCTGGGGCCAACGTCCTGACTTTC.

This CDR3 is CASSRQGEVKLFF. DNA of the CDR3: TGTGCCAGCAGCCGACAGGGGGAGGTAAAACTGTTTTTT. V usage is TRBV2 and J usage is TRBJ1-4; TRBD1 matches 9 bases. Germline lookup yields CDR1 SNHLY and CDR2 FYNNEI. The CDR3 totals 13 residues. J gave up 10 bases and V 6 bases, and 6 bases lay outside the gene matches.

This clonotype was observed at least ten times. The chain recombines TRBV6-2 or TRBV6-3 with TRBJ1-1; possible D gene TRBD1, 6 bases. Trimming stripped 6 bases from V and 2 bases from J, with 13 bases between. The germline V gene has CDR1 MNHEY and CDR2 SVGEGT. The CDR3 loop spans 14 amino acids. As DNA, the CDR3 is TGTGCCAGCAGATCAGGGGAAGCCAACACTGAAGCTTTCTTT. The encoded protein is CASRSGEANTEAFF.

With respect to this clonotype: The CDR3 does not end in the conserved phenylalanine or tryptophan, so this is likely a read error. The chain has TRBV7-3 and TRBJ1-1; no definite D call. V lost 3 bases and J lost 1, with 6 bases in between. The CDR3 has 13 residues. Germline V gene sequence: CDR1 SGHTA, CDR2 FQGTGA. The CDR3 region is CASSLRANTEAFL. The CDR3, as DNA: TGTGCCAGCAGCTTGAGGGCGAACACTGAAGCTTTCTTA.

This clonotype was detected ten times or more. This chain's CDR3 is CASSEPVVRQETQYF. The CDR3 DNA sequence: TGTGCCAGCAGTGAACCCGTAGTCCGCCAAGAGACCCAGTACTTC. The chain employs TRBV2 and TRBJ2-5; no definite D call. Trimming shortened V by 2 bases and J by 1 base, and 11 bases separated the two germline ends. This CDR3 has 15 residues. Per germline, CDR1 SNHLY and CDR2 FYNNEI.

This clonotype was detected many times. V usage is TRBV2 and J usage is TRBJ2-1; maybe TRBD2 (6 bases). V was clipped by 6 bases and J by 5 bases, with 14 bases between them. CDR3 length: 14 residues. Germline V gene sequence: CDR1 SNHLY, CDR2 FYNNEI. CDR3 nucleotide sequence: TGTGCCAGCAGCGGGACTCGAGGCCACAATGAGCAGTTCTTC. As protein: CASSGTRGHNEQFF.

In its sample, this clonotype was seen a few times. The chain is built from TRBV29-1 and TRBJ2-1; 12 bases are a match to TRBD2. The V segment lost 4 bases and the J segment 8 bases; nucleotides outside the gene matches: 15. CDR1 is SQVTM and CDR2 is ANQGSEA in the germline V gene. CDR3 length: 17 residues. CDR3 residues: CSVVSFLTSGRSDEQFF. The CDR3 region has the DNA TGCAGCGTTGTATCCTTTCTGACTAGCGGGAGAAGCGATGAGCAGTTCTTC.

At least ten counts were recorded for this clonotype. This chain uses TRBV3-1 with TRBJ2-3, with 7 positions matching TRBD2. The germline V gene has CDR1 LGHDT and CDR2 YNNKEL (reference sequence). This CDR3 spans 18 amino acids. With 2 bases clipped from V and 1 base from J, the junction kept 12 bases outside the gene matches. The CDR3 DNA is TGTGCCAGCAGCCAACCAAAGAATGCGCTAGCGGGCACAGATACGCAGTATTTT. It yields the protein CASSQPKNALAGTDTQYF.

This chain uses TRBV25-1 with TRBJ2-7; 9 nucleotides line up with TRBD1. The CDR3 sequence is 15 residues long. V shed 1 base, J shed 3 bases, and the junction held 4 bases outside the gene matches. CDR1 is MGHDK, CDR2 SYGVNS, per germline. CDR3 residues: CASSELGTGCYEQYF. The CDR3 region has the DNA TGTGCCAGCAGTGAATTAGGGACAGGGTGCTACGAGCAGTACTTC.

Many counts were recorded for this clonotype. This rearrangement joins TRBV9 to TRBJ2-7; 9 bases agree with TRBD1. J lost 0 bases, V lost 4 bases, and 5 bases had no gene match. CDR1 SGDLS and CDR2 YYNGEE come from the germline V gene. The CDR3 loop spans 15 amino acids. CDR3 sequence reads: CASSPRTGDSYEQYF. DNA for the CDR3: TGTGCCAGCAGCCCGAGGACAGGGGACTCCTACGAGCAGTACTTC.

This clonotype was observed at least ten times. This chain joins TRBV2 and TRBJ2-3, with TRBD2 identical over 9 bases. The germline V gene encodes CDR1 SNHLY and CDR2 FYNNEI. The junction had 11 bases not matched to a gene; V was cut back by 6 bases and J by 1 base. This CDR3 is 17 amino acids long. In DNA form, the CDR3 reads TGTGCCAGCAGCCAATCCCTGACTAGCGGAGGCACAGATACGCAGTATTTT. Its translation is CASSQSLTSGGTDTQYF.

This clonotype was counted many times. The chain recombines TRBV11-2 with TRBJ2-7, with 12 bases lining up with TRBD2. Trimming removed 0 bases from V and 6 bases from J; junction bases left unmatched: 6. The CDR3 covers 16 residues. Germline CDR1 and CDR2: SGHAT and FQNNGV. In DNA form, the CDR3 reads TGTGCCAGCAGCTTAGATGGACTAGCGGGATCCGGCGAGCAGTACTTC. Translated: CASSLDGLAGSGEQYF.

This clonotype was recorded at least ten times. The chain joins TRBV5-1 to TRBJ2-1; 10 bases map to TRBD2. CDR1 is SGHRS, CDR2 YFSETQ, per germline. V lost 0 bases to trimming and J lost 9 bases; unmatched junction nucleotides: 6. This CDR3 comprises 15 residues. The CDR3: CASSLGTSGGSEQFF. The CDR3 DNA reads TGCGCCAGCAGCTTGGGGACTAGCGGTGGCAGTGAGCAGTTCTTC.

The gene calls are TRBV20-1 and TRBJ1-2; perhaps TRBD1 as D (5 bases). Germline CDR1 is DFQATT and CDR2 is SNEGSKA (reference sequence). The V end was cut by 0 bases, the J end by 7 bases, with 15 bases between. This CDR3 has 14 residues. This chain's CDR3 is CSARDQGMWCGYTF. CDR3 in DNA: TGCAGTGCTAGAGATCAGGGCATGTGGTGTGGCTACACCTTC.

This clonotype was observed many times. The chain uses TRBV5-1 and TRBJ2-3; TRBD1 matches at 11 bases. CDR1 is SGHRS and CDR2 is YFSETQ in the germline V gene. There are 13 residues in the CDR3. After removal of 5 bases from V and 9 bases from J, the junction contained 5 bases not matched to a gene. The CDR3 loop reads CASSSRDRGTQYF. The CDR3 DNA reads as TGCGCCAGCAGTTCCAGGGACAGGGGGACGCAGTATTTT.

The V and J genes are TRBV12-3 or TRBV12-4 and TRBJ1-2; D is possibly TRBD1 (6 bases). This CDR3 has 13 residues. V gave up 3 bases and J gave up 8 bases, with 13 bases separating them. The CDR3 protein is CASSLGGAVGYTF. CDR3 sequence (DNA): TGTGCCAGCAGTTTGGGGGGGGCGGTAGGCTACACCTTC.